These T cell receptor beta chains were read from a single sample in a study of blood T cell repertoires in COVID-19. Generated by immunoSEQ multiplex PCR, the TCRdb table keeps only in-frame clones and is missing some. The table shows around 100,000 clones, with around 74% occurring only once. The source material was peripheral blood. The receptors here all came from a man between 65 and 85 years old with COVID-19, enrolled during active disease. The CDR3 runs from the conserved cysteine through the conserved F or W. A D gene is named only where the DNA matches it firmly. Clone size is stated in some rows and not others, as once, few, many or a class when expanded.

TRBJ2-6	TRBD2	NA	TRBV7-2	15	CASSKLAGGANVLTF	TGTGCCAGCAGCAAACTAGCGGGAGGGGCCAACGTCCTGACTTTC
TRBJ2-5	NA	NA	TRBV30	15	CAWSVRGYGQETQYF	TGTGCCTGGAGTGTAAGGGGGTACGGCCAAGAGACCCAGTACTTC
TRBJ2-7	NA	few	TRBV21-1	18	CASSKLGLSSRAYYEQYF	TGTGCCAGCAGCAAACTGGGACTTAGTTCCAGAGCCTACTACGAGCAGTACTTC
TRBJ2-7	TRBD1	NA	TRBV27	14	CASSYRGYSYEQYF	TGTGCCAGCAGCTACAGGGGTTACTCCTACGAGCAGTACTTC
TRBJ2-7	TRBD2	NA	TRBV2	13	CASEREGLYEQYF	TGTGCCAGCGAGCGGGAGGGCCTATACGAGCAGTACTTC
TRBJ2-4	NA	NA	TRBV20-1	15	CSASEADLGKNIQYF	TGCAGTGCTAGTGAGGCCGACTTGGGCAAAAACATTCAGTACTTC
TRBJ1-2	NA	NA	TRBV7-9	13	CASSLVGEGGYTF	TGTGCCAGCAGCTTAGTCGGGGAAGGGGGCTACACCTTC
TRBJ2-3	TRBD1	NA	TRBV30	15	CAWRGQGGPTDTQYF	TGTGCCTGGAGAGGACAGGGGGGACCCACAGATACGCAGTATTTT
TRBJ1-1	TRBD1	NA	TRBV4-1	16	CASSPQGARIGTEAFF	TGCGCCAGCAGCCCCCAGGGGGCAAGGATTGGCACTGAAGCTTTCTTT
TRBJ2-6	NA	NA	TRBV5-4	15	CASSQDPSGANVLTF	TGTGCCAGCAGCCAGGATCCCTCTGGGGCCAACGTCCTGACTTTC
TRBJ1-4	NA	NA	TRBV6-1	14	CASSKSATNEKLFF	TGTGCCAGCAGTAAATCGGCAACTAATGAAAAACTGTTTTTT